Listed below are T cell receptor beta chains from one sample, sequenced in a study of identifying expanded T cells in peripheral blood. Sequenced by immunoSEQ multiplex PCR; TCRdb stores in-frame clones only, minus some. Of some 75,000 clones listed, about 90% are singletons. The sample consisted of blood. Receptor source: a person between 18 and 70 years old in good health. Both conserved end residues are part of each CDR3. Each record gives: clone size, D gene, V gene, J gene, CDR3 DNA, CDR3 protein. The D gene is left open where the match is weak. Size values are once, few and many counts, or a class for expanded clones, and some rows have none.

.	TRBD2	TRBV29-1	TRBJ2-7	TGCAGCGTTGAGTCGAGGGGACTAGCGGGAGGGCGAGGGTACGAGCAGTACTTC	CSVESRGLAGGRGYEQYF
.	.	TRBV7-3	TRBJ2-7	TGTGCCAGCAGCCTGGCGCCCGGGAGCAGATACGAGCAGTACTTC	CASSLAPGSRYEQYF
.	.	TRBV30	TRBJ1-2	TGTGCCCAGGGAAGGGGCGTCGATAACTATGGCTACACCTTC	CAQGRGVDNYGYTF
.	.	TRBV6-6	TRBJ2-7	TGTGCCAGCAGTTACTCCCTAGCCACCTACGAGCAGTACTTC	CASSYSLATYEQYF
.	.	TRBV6-1	TRBJ2-7	TGTGCCAGCAGTGTGAGGGACTCCTACGAGCAGTACTTC	CASSVRDSYEQYF
.	.	TRBV27	TRBJ2-2	TGTGCCAGCAGTTTATATCCACGGGTGGCCGGGGAGCTGTTTTTT	CASSLYPRVAGELFF
.	.	TRBV10-3	TRBJ2-2	TGTGCCATCAGCAAACAGGAGACTAACACCGGGGAGCTGTTTTTT	CAISKQETNTGELFF
.	TRBD2	TRBV7-3	TRBJ2-3	TGTGCCAGCAGCTTACTAGCGGGAGGGACAGATACGCAGTATTTT	CASSLLAGGTDTQYF
few	.	TRBV15	TRBJ1-4	TGTGCCACCATGACAGCTTATAATGAAAAACTGTTTTTT	CATMTAYNEKLFF
.	.	TRBV7-2	TRBJ2-7	TGTGCCAGCAGCCCAGGGGTAGCGGTCTCCTACGAGCAGTACTTC	CASSPGVAVSYEQYF
.	.	TRBV21-1	TRBJ2-3	TGTGCCAGCAGCAAAGCGCGGGGACAGGTTGGGGCAGATACGCAGTATTTT	CASSKARGQVGADTQYF
.	.	TRBV10-3	TRBJ1-2	TGTGCCATCAGTGAGTCGCCAGCTAACTATGGCTACACCTTC	CAISESPANYGYTF
.	.	TRBV6-1	TRBJ2-5	TGTGCCAGCCGAGTGGGGGTCTCCCAGTACTTC	CASRVGVSQYF
.	.	TRBV29-1	TRBJ1-1	TGCAGCGTTGAAGGAGGAGACAGAAGGAACACTGAAGCTTTCTTT	CSVEGGDRRNTEAFF
.	.	TRBV2	TRBJ1-2	TGTGCCAGCAGTGAGCAGCCCAGCTATGGCTACACCTTC	CASSEQPSYGYTF
.	.	TRBV9	TRBJ1-2	TGTGCCAGCAGCGGAAGGCAGGTGGGGTTAGGGGGCTACACCTTC	CASSGRQVGLGGYTF
.	TRBD1	TRBV28	TRBJ2-3	TGTGCCAGCAGCCCCTCCAAGCGACAGGGTTACACAGATACGCAGTATTTT	CASSPSKRQGYTDTQYF
.	.	TRBV7-2	TRBJ2-1	TGTGCCAGTTGCCACAGCGTTCAAAGTGGCTTCAATGAGCAGTTCTTC	CASCHSVQSGFNEQFF
.	.	TRBV19	TRBJ2-7	TGTGCCAGTAGTGCGACAGCGAGCTCCTACGAGCAGTACTTC	CASSATASSYEQYF
.	.	TRBV6-5	TRBJ2-7	TGTGCCAGCAGTTACCGGCCGTCCTCCTACGAGCAGTACTTC	CASSYRPSSYEQYF
once	.	TRBV30	TRBJ1-2	TGTGCCGTCGGGGTGGGTGGCTACACCTTC	CAVGVGGYTF
.	TRBD1	TRBV19	TRBJ1-2	TGTGCCAGTAGTATCGGGACAGGGGGCCTCTATGGCTACACCTTC	CASSIGTGGLYGYTF
.	.	TRBV30	TRBJ1-1	TGTGCCTGGAGTGGATTACTAGAAGAAGCTTTCTTT	CAWSGLLEEAFF
.	TRBD2	TRBV29-1	TRBJ2-1	TGCAGCGTTGGGTCCCCCGGGAGGGACAATGAGCAGTTCTTC	CSVGSPGRDNEQFF
.	TRBD1	TRBV12-5	TRBJ1-1	TGTGCTAGTGGTTTGGGACAGGGAAACACTGAAGCTTTCTTT	CASGLGQGNTEAFF
.	.	TRBV15	TRBJ2-1	TGTGCCACCAGCAGATGGAGTCCGGGACTTAACAATGAGCAGTTCTTC	CATSRWSPGLNNEQFF
.	.	TRBV5-8	TRBJ1-4	TGTGCCAGCAGCTTTCAGGGGTACGTCGAAAAACTGTTTTTT	CASSFQGYVEKLFF
.	.	TRBV4-2	TRBJ1-6	TGTGCCAGCAGCCAAGATTTCAGGGATCTGGGTTCACCCCTCCACTTT	CASSQDFRDLGSPLHF
.	TRBD1	TRBV29-1	TRBJ1-1	TGCAGCGTTTCCCAGGGGGCAACTGAAGCTTTCTTT	CSVSQGATEAFF
.	.	TRBV28	TRBJ1-2	TGTGCCACCCCCCAAAGAGATGAAGATGGCTACACCTTC	CATPQRDEDGYTF
.	TRBD1	TRBV10-3	TRBJ2-1	TGTGTCATCAAAGCCGGGACAGGGAATGAGCAGTTCTTC	CVIKAGTGNEQFF
.	.	TRBV11-3	TRBJ2-7	TGTGCCAGCAGCCCAGCCTCCAAGCAGTACTTC	CASSPASKQYF